Following are 16 T cell receptor beta chains from one sample sequenced in a study of CD8+CD57+ T cells in acquired aplastic anemia. Genomic DNA, serving as template, underwent TCR beta VDJ and CDR3 profiling. TCRdb re-called the reads through MiXCR, storing one row per CDR3 protein. The repertoire holds 150,000 to 200,000 distinct CDR3 sequences, 63% seen once, with approximately 42% in the top ten. Sequencing was done on patients that had shown CD8+CD57+ cell expansion by flow cytometry. The specimen sequenced was sorted CD4+, CD8+, or CD8+CD57+ T cells (not recorded which) from PBMCs. The receptors come from a human donor with aplastic anemia.

This chain connects TRBV7-8 to TRBJ1-1; D not certain. The V gene lost 1 base and the J gene lost 7 bases, with 7 bases spanning the gap. Germline loops: CDR1 SGHVS, CDR2 FQNEAQ. This CDR3 is 12 amino acids long. The CDR3 protein is CASSLGMIEAFF. The CDR3 DNA reads TGTGCCAGCAGCTTAGGAATGATTGAAGCTTTCTTT.

The CDR3 protein is CSVEEGSRTF. The CDR3 DNA is TGCAGCGTTGAAGAAGGGTCACGCACCTTC. V gene TRBV29-1 combines with J gene TRBJ1-2; D call uncertain. CDR3 size: 10 residues. V gave up 0 bases and J gave up 13 bases, with 9 bases separating them. Germline values: CDR1 SQVTM, CDR2 ANQGSEA.

The chain employs TRBV20-1 and TRBJ2-7; maybe TRBD1 (5 bases). Germline V gene lookup returns CDR1 DFQATT and CDR2 SNEGSKA (reference sequence). The ends were cut back, 3 bases at V and 4 bases at J, with 16 bases in the middle. This CDR3 comprises 14 residues. The CDR3 here is CSASPRGRDYEQYF. For the CDR3, the DNA is TGCAGTGCTAGCCCAAGGGGCAGAGATTACGAGCAGTACTTC.

Comments on this clonotype: Being one base from a much bigger clone, this may be a read error. This chain joins TRBV6-1 and TRBJ2-3; 7 nucleotides agree with TRBD1. There are 16 residues in the CDR3. Per germline, CDR1 MNHNS and CDR2 SASEGT. CDR3: CASGETGTSSTDTQYF. The CDR3 DNA sequence: TGTGCCAGCGGTGAGACAGGGACATCTAGCACAGATACGCAGTATTTT.

This clonotype showed up just a few times. This chain links TRBV7-9 with TRBJ2-5, with 15 bases identical to TRBD2. This CDR3 spans 19 amino acids. CDR1 and CDR2 (germline): SEHNR, FQNEAQ (reference sequence). The V gene end was trimmed by 4 bases and the J gene end by 1 base; junction bases not matched to a gene: 10. The CDR3 coding sequence is TGTGCCAGCAGCTATACCGGGACTAGCGGGAGGACCCCCCAAGAGACCCAGTACTTC. It is translated as CASSYTGTSGRTPQETQYF.

This chain connects TRBV7-2 to TRBJ1-1, with 7 positions matching TRBD1. There are 16 residues in the CDR3. Germline V gene lookup returns CDR1 SGHTA and CDR2 FQGNSA. J lost 2 bases, V lost 5 bases, and 11 bases had no gene match. The CDR3 here is CASSPSLRGGNTEAFF. The CDR3 coding sequence is TGTGCCAGCAGCCCATCTCTCAGGGGGGGAAACACTGAAGCTTTCTTT.

The J gene is TRBJ2-7, the V gene TRBV20-1; TRBD1 might be the D (5 bases). From germline, CDR1 is DFQATT and CDR2 SNEGSKA (reference sequence). Trimming took off 2 bases at V and 5 bases at J, with 7 bases between the two ends. The CDR3 length is 11 residues. The CDR3 spells CSARKGDEQYF. In DNA, the CDR3 is TGCAGTGCTAGAAAAGGGGACGAGCAGTACTTC.

In its sample, this clonotype was seen many times. The V gene is TRBV14, the J gene TRBJ1-1, with a possible D match to TRBD1 (6 bases). Between the trimmed V and J ends, which lost 0 bases and 5 bases, there was a span of 13 bases. In germline, CDR1 is SGHDN, CDR2 FVKESK. CDR3 length: 15 residues. CDR3 DNA: TGTGCCAGCAGCCAAGATTTGGGGGGGCGGACTGAAGCTTTCTTT. Residues: CASSQDLGGRTEAFF.

This clonotype was picked up a small number of times. The chain joins TRBV24-1 to TRBJ2-3; D call uncertain. The CDR3 has 13 amino acids. CDR1 is KGHDR, CDR2 SFDVKD, per germline. Trimming left V 7 bases short and J 2 bases short, with 9 bases between. For the CDR3, the DNA is TGTGCCACCAGCCGGGCCTACACAGATACGCAGTATTTT. Amino acid sequence: CATSRAYTDTQYF.

The chain uses TRBV20-1 and TRBJ1-1; D gene uncertain. Germline CDR1 reads DFQATT; CDR2 reads SNEGSKA (reference sequence). The CDR3 is 12 amino acids. Trimming took 6 bases from V and 3 from J, leaving 11 bases between them. CDR3 amino acids: CSARQQDTEAFF. CDR3 nucleotides: TGCAGTGCCAGGCAGCAGGACACTGAAGCTTTCTTT.

This clonotype occurred once. The chain couples TRBV19 to TRBJ1-5, with 7 bases aligning to TRBD1. The CDR3 consists of 15 residues. Trimming took 5 bases from V and 6 from J; bases not matched to a gene: 10. The germline V gene has CDR1 LNHDA and CDR2 SQIVND (reference sequence). CDR3 residues: CASSATGFSGQPQHF. The DNA of the CDR3 is TGTGCCAGTAGTGCGACAGGGTTCTCGGGTCAGCCCCAGCATTTT.

This clonotype was recorded many times. The chain combines TRBV6-5 with TRBJ1-2; 7 bases are a match to TRBD1. CDR1 and CDR2 from the germline V gene are MNHEY and SVGAGI. The V segment lost 5 bases and the J segment 2 bases; nucleotides outside the gene matches: 11. There are 16 residues in the CDR3. CDR3 protein: CASSPEGAGHNYGYTF. The CDR3, as DNA: TGTGCCAGCAGTCCAGAGGGGGCGGGACACAACTATGGCTACACCTTC.

The rearrangement joins TRBV10-3 to TRBJ1-2; no firm D call. The J call may not be correct, given that the DNA end is closer to TRBJ2-7. There are 13 residues in the CDR3. Germline V gene data show CDR1 as ENHRY and CDR2 as SYGVKD. CDR3 residues: CAIRVPGSGEQYF. The CDR3 nucleotides are TGTGCCATCAGAGTTCCGGGTTCCGGCGAGCAGTACTTC.

The rearrangement joins TRBV5-5 to TRBJ1-3, with D tentatively TRBD1 (5 bases). This CDR3 region has 14 residues. Germline CDR1 SGHKS, CDR2 YYEKEE (reference sequence). Trimming shortened V by 2 bases and J by 4 bases, and 10 bases separated the two germline ends. The CDR3 reads CASSFTGGGNTIYF. Here the CDR3 DNA reads TGTGCCAGCAGCTTTACCGGGGGGGGAAACACCATATATTTT.

Comment on this clonotype: Germline is not matched at one junction end, which may reflect a read error. The chain recombines TRBV7-7 with TRBJ2-1; tentative D call: TRBD1 (6 bases). The CDR3 sequence is 15 residues long. Germline assignment: CDR1 SSHAT and CDR2 FNYEAQ (reference sequence). CDR3 in DNA: TGTGCTAGCAGCTTAGACTCTGTGGGGGCCAATGAGCAGTTCTTC. Translated, it gives CASSLDSVGANEQFF.

The V and J genes are TRBV6-5 and TRBJ2-7; D is possibly TRBD1 (5 bases). V was clipped by 6 bases and J by 2 bases, with 14 bases between them. Germline V gene lookup returns CDR1 MNHEY and CDR2 SVGAGI. The CDR3 has 14 amino acids. Written as DNA, the CDR3 is TGTGCCAGCAGCCTTAGCAGGGTAACCTACGAGCAGTACTTC. Translation gives CASSLSRVTYEQYF.